The 23 T cell receptor beta chains given below trace back to one sample, sequenced in a study of blood T cell repertoires in COVID-19. Some clones are missing from TCRdb's copy, which holds only in-frame ones; the method was immunoSEQ multiplex PCR. The sample comprises tens of thousands of clones, 85% to 90% of which are singletons, and over 35% rests with the top ten. The material sequenced was peripheral blood. The receptors were sampled from a man aged 60 to 75 with active or convalescent COVID-19.

The rearrangement joins TRBV6-1 to TRBJ2-2; TRBD1 aligns across 9 bases. The CDR3 sequence is 14 residues long. With 3 bases clipped from V and 6 bases from J, the junction kept 2 bases outside the gene matches. Germline loops: CDR1 MNHNS, CDR2 SASEGT. CDR3 residues: CASSDRQGAGELFF. As DNA, the CDR3 is TGTGCCAGCAGTGACCGACAGGGGGCCGGGGAGCTGTTTTTT.

This chain links TRBV24-1 with TRBJ2-4, with D possibly being TRBD1 (8 bases). The CDR3 consists of 21 residues. The V end was cut by 3 bases, the J end by 0 bases, with 26 bases between. Germline assignment: CDR1 KGHDR and CDR2 SFDVKD. CDR3 DNA: TGTGCCACCAGTGATGGTTGGACAGGGTTGGGGGGGCTACTAGCCAAAAACATTCAGTACTTC. Its translation: CATSDGWTGLGGLLAKNIQYF.

This clone was counted a few times. The chain recombines TRBV5-4 with TRBJ2-1; 8 bases are shared with TRBD1. Germline V CDR1 and CDR2: SGHNT, YYREEE (reference sequence). This CDR3 contains 15 residues. V lost 4 bases and J lost 1; bases outside the gene matches: 4. The CDR3 region is CASSKDRGSYNEQFF. CDR3 nucleotides: TGTGCCAGCAGCAAAGACAGGGGATCCTACAATGAGCAGTTCTTC.

Remarks on this clone: This sample also contains other DNA sequences that code for the same CDR3. The J gene is TRBJ1-2, the V gene TRBV6-5; TRBD1 matches at 10 bases. The junction had 2 bases not matched to a gene; V was cut back by 2 bases and J by 8 bases. The germline V gene has CDR1 MNHEY and CDR2 SVGAGI. The CDR3 is 13 residues long. CDR3 DNA: TGTGCCAGCAGTTACCGACAGGGGGCCGGCTACACCTTC. This sequence encodes CASSYRQGAGYTF.

The chain carries TRBV5-1 and TRBJ1-4; TRBD1 matches at 8 bases. This CDR3 has 17 residues. The V and J ends lost 3 bases and 12 bases, in that order; junction bases with no gene match: 19. Germline CDR1 is SGHRS and CDR2 is YFSETQ. CDR3 region: CASSSTSQVVGTGELFF. The CDR3 DNA reads TGCGCCAGCAGCTCCACTAGCCAAGTTGTGGGGACAGGAGAACTGTTTTTT.

This clone was observed a few times. This rearrangement joins TRBV27 to TRBJ1-2; perhaps TRBD1 as D (6 bases). Germline assignment: CDR1 MNHEY and CDR2 SMNVEV (reference sequence). V lost 10 bases, J lost 4 bases, and 22 bases lay in between. This CDR3 has 15 amino acids. The CDR3 here is CATRRGSAQLYGYTF. The CDR3 DNA follows: TGTGCCACCAGAAGGGGGTCCGCTCAACTCTATGGCTACACCTTC.

The chain couples TRBV7-9 to TRBJ2-1; 8 bases line up with TRBD2. Germline V gene lookup returns CDR1 SEHNR and CDR2 FQNEAQ (reference sequence). CDR3 length equals 15 residues. V lost 5 bases to trimming and J lost 8 bases; unmatched junction nucleotides: 11. The CDR3 region has the DNA TGTGCCAGCAGCGTGAGCGGGGGAATAGGGTATGAGCAGTTCTTC. Its protein is CASSVSGGIGYEQFF.

V usage is TRBV5-6 and J usage is TRBJ1-3, with TRBD1 identical over 9 bases. J gave up 0 bases and V 4 bases, and 8 bases lay outside the gene matches. Germline V gives CDR1 SGHDT, CDR2 YYEEEE. This CDR3 comprises 17 residues. Written as DNA, the CDR3 is TGTGCCAGCAGCCTCACGGACAGGGGTTTCTCTGGAAACACCATATATTTT. It yields the protein CASSLTDRGFSGNTIYF.

The chain recombines TRBV20-1 with TRBJ1-2; D is ambiguous. This CDR3 is built from 10 residues. V gave up 6 bases and J gave up 7 bases, with 9 bases separating them. Germline values: CDR1 DFQATT, CDR2 SNEGSKA (reference sequence). CDR3 DNA: TGCAGTGCCGCCGAGAGTGGCTACACCTTC. Residues: CSAAESGYTF.

CDR3 sequence reads: CASSPDRVMKAGANVLTF. For the CDR3, the DNA is TGTGCCAGCAGCCCGGACAGGGTAATGAAAGCGGGGGCCAACGTCCTGACTTTC. The chain joins TRBV7-9 to TRBJ2-6, with 8 bases identical to TRBD1. The CDR3 runs to 18 residues. Per germline, CDR1 SEHNR and CDR2 FQNEAQ (reference sequence). The V gene end was trimmed by 5 bases and the J gene end by 4 bases; junction bases not matched to a gene: 13.

In its sample, this clone was seen once. V gene TRBV5-5 combines with J gene TRBJ2-2; the D gene is possibly TRBD2 (5 bases). The CDR3 length is 16 residues. Germline assignment: CDR1 SGHKS and CDR2 YYEKEE (reference sequence). Trimming took 4 bases from V and 5 from J, leaving 18 bases between them. This CDR3 reads CASSPRTVGGTGELFF. The CDR3 DNA reads TGTGCCAGCAGCCCGAGGACGGTCGGAGGTACCGGGGAGCTGTTTTTT. Combining the CDR3 with reference TRBV5-5 and TRBJ2-2 gives the whole variable domain DAGVTQSPTHLIKTRGQQVTLRCSPISGHKSVSWYQQVLGQGPQFIFQYYEKEERGRGNFPDRFSARQFPNYSSELNVNALLLGDSALYLCASSPRTVGGTGELFFGEGSRLTVL.

V is TRBV18 and J is TRBJ1-2, with 10 bases that match TRBD1. V was clipped by 3 bases and J by 9 bases; unmatched bases: 13. Looked up from germline, CDR1 is KGHSH and CDR2 is LQKENI. This CDR3 comprises 16 residues. Here the CDR3 reads CASSPTRGGQGISYTF. For the CDR3, the DNA is TGTGCCAGCTCACCTACCCGAGGGGGACAGGGGATCAGCTACACCTTC.

This clone turned up a few times. V usage is TRBV7-8 and J usage is TRBJ1-2; D might be TRBD1 (6 bases). Germline V gene sequence: CDR1 SGHVS, CDR2 FQNEAQ. This CDR3 has 14 amino acids. Trimming cost V 1 base and J 7 bases, with 13 bases left between them. The CDR3 DNA reads TGTGCCAGCAGCTTAGGAGCGGGGGCGTTTGGCTACACCTTC. Amino acid sequence: CASSLGAGAFGYTF.

J is TRBJ2-5 and V is TRBV11-2, with a weak D call TRBD2 (6 bases). The germline V gene encodes CDR1 SGHAT and CDR2 FQNNGV. The CDR3 contains 15 residues. V shed 1 base and J shed 0 bases, with 9 bases lying between them. CDR3 DNA sequence: TGTGCCAGCAGCTTAGCCGGGGGAAACCAAGAGACCCAGTACTTC. Translated, it gives CASSLAGGNQETQYF.

The chain has TRBV28 and TRBJ2-5; D may be TRBD1 (6 bases). Deletions cut 6 bases from V and 5 bases from J, with 16 bases between. CDR1 is MDHEN and CDR2 is SYDVKM in the germline V gene. This CDR3 comprises 14 residues. CDR3 nucleotide sequence: TGTGCCAGCAGCTCGGGACAAAGCTACGAGACCCAGTACTTC. Protein sequence: CASSSGQSYETQYF.

The rearrangement links TRBV18 to TRBJ2-1; 11 bases match TRBD2. Germline V lookup: CDR1 KGHSH, CDR2 LQKENI. CDR3 size: 15 residues. With V trimmed by 1 base and J by 7 bases, 3 bases remained unmatched. The CDR3 nucleotides read TGTGCCAGCTCACCACTGGGACTAGCGGATAATGAGCAGTTCTTC. Residues: CASSPLGLADNEQFF.

A single count supports this clone. In nucleotides, the CDR3 is TGCGCCAGCAGTCCCGTTGAACTAGCGGGGTCCGTGGAGCAGTTCTTC. Translating it yields CASSPVELAGSVEQFF. The rearrangement links TRBV5-1 to TRBJ2-1; 10 bases fit TRBD2. The CDR3 has 16 amino acids. Germline CDR1 SGHRS, CDR2 YFSETQ. V trimming: 5 bases; J trimming: 10 bases; junction bases outside the gene matches: 15.

The V and J genes are TRBV27 and TRBJ1-1; a possible D gene is TRBD1 (6 bases). V was trimmed by 6 bases and J by 0 bases, leaving 14 bases between them. The CDR3 is made up of 15 amino acids. The germline V gene has CDR1 MNHEY and CDR2 SMNVEV (reference sequence). The CDR3: CASSLRGGLNTEAFF. The CDR3 DNA reads TGTGCCAGCAGCCTGAGGGGGGGACTGAACACTGAAGCTTTCTTT.

The V call is TRBV28, the J call TRBJ2-5, with D possibly TRBD2 on 7 matching bases. Germline assignment: CDR1 MDHEN and CDR2 SYDVKM. The CDR3 totals 15 residues. The ends were cut back, 2 bases at V and 1 base at J, with 11 bases in the middle. The CDR3 protein is CASSLRGGPQETQYF. DNA of the CDR3: TGTGCCAGCAGTTTAAGGGGGGGGCCCCAAGAGACCCAGTACTTC.

The J gene is TRBJ2-6, the V gene TRBV28, with 10 positions matching TRBD1. The CDR3 extends over 17 amino acids. The V and J ends lost 5 bases and 0 bases, in that order; junction bases with no gene match: 4. CDR1 MDHEN and CDR2 SYDVKM come from the germline V gene. The CDR3 DNA reads as TGTGCCAGCAGTGGGACAGGGGTCCCCTCTGGGGCCAACGTCCTGACTTTC. It translates to CASSGTGVPSGANVLTF.

This clone has just a few counts. The rearrangement joins TRBV5-4 to TRBJ2-5; 7 nucleotides align to TRBD1. The CDR3 runs to 15 residues. Germline V gene sequence: CDR1 SGHNT, CDR2 YYREEE (reference sequence). V lost 4 bases to trimming and J lost 2 bases; unmatched junction nucleotides: 8. In nucleotides, the CDR3 is TGTGCCAGCAGCCACGGACAGGCCCAACAAGAGACCCAGTACTTC. Protein: CASSHGQAQQETQYF.

This clone was detected once. This chain uses TRBV25-1 with TRBJ1-2; no clear D. Germline V lookup: CDR1 MGHDK, CDR2 SYGVNS. Trimming pared 3 bases from V and 3 bases from J, leaving 8 bases between. The CDR3 runs 13 residues. CDR3 sequence reads: CASSDPPDYGYTF. CDR3 coding DNA: TGTGCCAGCAGTGACCCTCCCGACTATGGCTACACCTTC.

The chain carries TRBV11-2 and TRBJ1-1; 8 bases match TRBD1. The length of the CDR3 is 15 residues. V trimming: 3 bases; J trimming: 4 bases; junction bases outside the gene matches: 7. Germline V gives CDR1 SGHAT, CDR2 FQNNGV. The DNA for the CDR3 is TGTGCCAGCAGCTTGGCGGGACAGGTGGGCACTGAAGCTTTCTTT. Its translation: CASSLAGQVGTEAFF.